This is a list of T cell receptor beta chains from one sample in a study of shared T cell receptors in the human thymus. TCRdb's copy holds only in-frame clones and misses some; the assay was immunoSEQ multiplex PCR. This sample yields about 710,000 clones, of which approximately 87% are seen a single time; 0.0094% belongs to the top ten. This sample also belongs to another study, concerning human thymus T cells.

Sequenced input: thymocytes. The receptors derive from a boy under two years old with a congenital heart defect. Both conserved end residues are part of each CDR3. D genes are given only for firm matches. Clone size is shown for a subset of rows, as once, few, many or a class of expanded clone.

>few|TRBV11-2|TRBJ1-1|NA
TGTGCCAGCAGCGGGCAGCTTCACACTGAAGCTTTCTTT
CASSGQLHTEAFF
>NA|TRBV19|TRBJ2-2|TRBD1
TGTGCCAGTGCCACAGGGGGGTACACCGGGGAGCTGTTTTTT
CASATGGYTGELFF
>NA|TRBV29-1|TRBJ2-3|TRBD2
TGCAGCGTTAAGCGGGGCTACACAGATACGCAGTATTTT
CSVKRGYTDTQYF
>NA|TRBV4-3|TRBJ2-4|NA
TGCGCCAGCAGCCAAACGCAAGTTTCCCCCCAGGGGCCCACATCCAAAAACATTCAGTACTTC
CASSQTQVSPQGPTSKNIQYF
>NA|TRBV6-1|TRBJ1-1|TRBD1
TGTGCCAGCAAGCTACCGGGACAGGTAAACACTGAAGCTTTCTTT
CASKLPGQVNTEAFF
>NA|TRBV7-9|TRBJ2-4|NA
TGTGCCAGCAGCTTAGATACAGGGGCCAAAAACATTCAGTACTTC
CASSLDTGAKNIQYF
>NA|TRBV6-5|TRBJ1-1|TRBD1
TGTGCCAGCAGTTACGGGGACAGGGGTGAAACTGAAGCTTTCTTT
CASSYGDRGETEAFF
>once|TRBV5-6|TRBJ2-4|TRBD2
TGTGCCAGCAGCCCAGGGACTAGCGGCAACATTCAGTACTTC
CASSPGTSGNIQYF
>NA|TRBV5-6|TRBJ2-5|TRBD1
TGTGCCAGCAGCAGAGAAGCCGGGACAGGAGACCAAGAGACCCAGTACTTC
CASSREAGTGDQETQYF
>NA|TRBV30|TRBJ2-7|NA
TGTGCCTGGAGTGAGCCCGTCGGCGGGGCAAACTACGAGCAGTACTTC
CAWSEPVGGANYEQYF
>NA|TRBV5-5|TRBJ1-4|TRBD1
TGTGCCAGCAGCTCACCCGGGACAGGGCAAGAAAAACTGTTTTTT
CASSSPGTGQEKLFF
>once|TRBV7-2|TRBJ2-1|TRBD2
TGTGCCAGCAGCCCCCAGGGACTAGGGCGGGATGAGCAGTTCTTC
CASSPQGLGRDEQFF
>NA|TRBV7-9|TRBJ2-7|NA
TGTGCCAGCAGCCAAGACTCGGAGCAGTACTTC
CASSQDSEQYF
>NA|TRBV27|TRBJ2-7|TRBD1
TGTGCCAGCAGTTTAGGACAGGGGCCAGACGAGCAGTACTTC
CASSLGQGPDEQYF
>NA|TRBV14|TRBJ1-1|NA
TGTGCCAGCAGCCAAGTAACAGGACCCTCGAACACTGAAGCTTTCTTT
CASSQVTGPSNTEAFF
>NA|TRBV4-2|TRBJ1-5|NA
TGTGCCAGCAGCCAAGACCTCGGACAGTCGCCCAATCAGCCCCAGCATTTT
CASSQDLGQSPNQPQHF
>NA|TRBV6-1|TRBJ1-5|NA
TGTGCCAGCAGTGAGCGGGGCAATCAGCCCCAGCATTTT
CASSERGNQPQHF
>NA|TRBV27|TRBJ1-1|NA
TGTGCCAGCAGTTTAAAACTACCGAGACAGCCCATGAACACTGAAGCTTTCTTT
CASSLKLPRQPMNTEAFF
>NA|TRBV5-1|TRBJ2-1|TRBD1
TGCGCCAGCAGCTTGGAGAGACAGGGCGGCGATGAGCAGTTCTTC
CASSLERQGGDEQFF
>NA|TRBV14|TRBJ2-5|NA
TGTGCCAGCAGACGGGACGGCCGGGAGGAGACCCAGTACTTC
CASRRDGREETQYF
>NA|TRBV4-3|TRBJ1-1|NA
TGCGCCAGCAGCCAAGAAGAGTGGAGGGTAGGGAACACTGAAGCTTTCTTT
CASSQEEWRVGNTEAFF
>NA|TRBV5-1|TRBJ2-3|TRBD2
TGCGCCAGCAGCTTGATACCCAGCGGGATCACAGATACGCAGTATTTT
CASSLIPSGITDTQYF
>NA|TRBV4-3|TRBJ2-7|NA
TGCGCCAGCAGCCAAGAGGTGCGGGTCTTCTTCTACGAGCAGTACTTC
CASSQEVRVFFYEQYF
>NA|TRBV14|TRBJ1-6|NA
TGTGCCAGCAGCCAAGGGAGAGATAGCAATAATTCACCCCTCCACTTT
CASSQGRDSNNSPLHF
>NA|TRBV5-6|TRBJ1-1|TRBD1
TGTGCCAGCAGTTTACTCGACAGGGAGAACACTGAAGCTTTCTTT
CASSLLDRENTEAFF
>NA|TRBV4-1|TRBJ2-3|TRBD1
TGCGCCAGCAGCCAAGATGGGTGGACAGGGTTCTTTACCTGTAATAGCACAGATACGCAGTATTTT
CASSQDGWTGFFTCNSTDTQYF
>NA|TRBV30|TRBJ1-2|TRBD1
TGTGCCTGGAGCAGGGGGTATGGCTACACCTTC
CAWSRGYGYTF
>NA|TRBV2|TRBJ2-3|NA
TGTGCCAGCAGTGTCCAGGTCCGCACAGATACGCAGTATTTT
CASSVQVRTDTQYF
>NA|TRBV6-6|TRBJ1-2|NA
TGTGCCAGCAGTTACGGCCAGGGGAACTATGGCTACACCTTC
CASSYGQGNYGYTF
>NA|TRBV28|TRBJ1-2|TRBD1
TGTGCCAGCACCCCGTCTCCGGGACAGCCTAACTATGGCTACACCTTC
CASTPSPGQPNYGYTF
>NA|TRBV5-6|TRBJ2-1|TRBD1
TGTGCCAGCAGCTTTTGGGACAGGGGGCTTGAGCAGTTCTTC
CASSFWDRGLEQFF
>NA|TRBV4-3|TRBJ2-1|TRBD2
TGCGCCAGCAGCCAAGATCGAGGGACTAGCGGTGAGCAGTTCTTC
CASSQDRGTSGEQFF
>NA|TRBV2|TRBJ1-4|TRBD1
TGTGCCAGCAGTTTAACGAGACAGGGGGCAGCTAATGAAAAACTGTTTTTT
CASSLTRQGAANEKLFF
>NA|TRBV18|TRBJ2-2|TRBD1
TGTGCCAGCTCAGGTGGACAGGGGAACACCGGGGAGCTGTTTTTT
CASSGGQGNTGELFF
>NA|TRBV28|TRBJ2-5|TRBD1
TGTGCCAGCAGCCACCGGACAGGGGAAGAGGAGACCCAGTACTTC
CASSHRTGEEETQYF
>NA|TRBV28|TRBJ2-7|TRBD2
TGTGCCAGCAAACAAAAACCTAGCGGGAGGGGCTACGAGCAGTACTTC
CASKQKPSGRGYEQYF
>NA|TRBV4-2|TRBJ2-7|NA
TGTGCCAGCAGCGCGGGCAGGTACGAGCAGTACTTC
CASSAGRYEQYF
>NA|TRBV7-7|TRBJ2-5|TRBD1
TGTGCTAGCAGCTTAGCCCGTACAGGGGCATCGGAGACCCAGTACTTC
CASSLARTGASETQYF
>NA|TRBV7-3|TRBJ2-5|NA
TGTGCCAGCAGCCGCTACCCTATCGCGGGGGACACCCAAGAGACCCAGTACTTC
CASSRYPIAGDTQETQYF
>NA|TRBV25-1|TRBJ1-6|TRBD1
TGTGCCAGCAGTGACAACCCGGGACAGCATTCACCCCTCCACTTT
CASSDNPGQHSPLHF
>once|TRBV28|TRBJ1-6|NA
TGTGCCAGCAGAACCCCTCAGGGAGGCCCCTATAATTCACCCCTCCACTTT
CASRTPQGGPYNSPLHF
>NA|TRBV7-2|TRBJ2-7|TRBD2
TGTGCCAGCAGCTTAGTAGAACTAGCGGGCACCTACGAGCAGTACTTC
CASSLVELAGTYEQYF
>NA|TRBV12-5|TRBJ2-5|NA
TGTGCTAGTGGTTTGGACCGACAGCAAGAGACCCAGTACTTC
CASGLDRQQETQYF
>NA|TRBV7-9|TRBJ2-1|TRBD1
TGTGCCAGCAGCTCCCGGGACAGGGAATACAATGAGCAGTTCTTC
CASSSRDREYNEQFF
>NA|TRBV27|TRBJ2-7|TRBD1
TGTGCCAGCAGTTCAGCGTTACCGGGACAGGTCTCCTACGAGCAGTACTTC
CASSSALPGQVSYEQYF
>few|TRBV5-8|TRBJ1-1|NA
TGTGCCAGCAGCTTGAGGGACACCCAAAAGCCTAGGCGTAACACTGAAGCTTTCTTT
CASSLRDTQKPRRNTEAFF
>NA|TRBV11-3|TRBJ2-7|NA
TGTGCCAGCAGCAAAACTCAAATTAACGGGAGTTCCTACGAGCAGTACTTC
CASSKTQINGSSYEQYF
>NA|TRBV6-1|TRBJ1-1|TRBD1
TGTGCCAGCAGTGGGAACTACAGGGGGGGCAACACTGAAGCTTTCTTT
CASSGNYRGGNTEAFF
>NA|TRBV4-1|TRBJ2-1|TRBD2
TGCGCCAGCAGCCAACCCCCCAGCGTAGCGGGGGGGGTCGATGAGCAGTTCTTC
CASSQPPSVAGGVDEQFF
>NA|TRBV6-5|TRBJ1-4|NA
TGTGCCAGCAGTCCCCGGGTTGGGAATGAAAAACTGTTTTTT
CASSPRVGNEKLFF
>NA|TRBV25-1|TRBJ1-3|TRBD1
TGTGCCAGCAGTGGACAGGGGCCGCGTGGAAACACCATATATTTT
CASSGQGPRGNTIYF
>NA|TRBV28|TRBJ1-5|TRBD1
TGTGCCAGCAGTGCATTCCCGAGCTCGGGACAGGGGAACAATCAGCCCCAGCATTTT
CASSAFPSSGQGNNQPQHF
>NA|TRBV6-4|TRBJ2-3|NA
TGTGCCAGCGGTAGGGGGGGCCCAGATACGCAGTATTTT
CASGRGGPDTQYF
>NA|TRBV25-1|TRBJ2-3|TRBD1
TGTGCCAGCAGTCCTCGAGGCCCAGGGGGAACAGATACGCAGTATTTT
CASSPRGPGGTDTQYF
>NA|TRBV10-3|TRBJ1-1|TRBD1
TGTGCCATAGGCGACAGGGGTATGAACACTGAAGCTTTCTTT
CAIGDRGMNTEAFF